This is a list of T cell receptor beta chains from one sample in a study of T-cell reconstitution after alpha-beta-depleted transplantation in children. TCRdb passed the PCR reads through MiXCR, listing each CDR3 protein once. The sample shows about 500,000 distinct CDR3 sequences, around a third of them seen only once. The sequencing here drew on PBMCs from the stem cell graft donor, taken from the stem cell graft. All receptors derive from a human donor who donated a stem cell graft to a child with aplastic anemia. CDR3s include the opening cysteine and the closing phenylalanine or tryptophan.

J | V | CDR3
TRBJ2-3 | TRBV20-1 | CSARKGGLTDTQYF
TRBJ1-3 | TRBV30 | CACDPTFSGNTIYF
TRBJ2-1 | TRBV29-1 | CSVARRVSYNEQFF
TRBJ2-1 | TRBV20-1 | CSARDPEGLYNEQFF
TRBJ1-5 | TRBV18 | CASSPTHSNQPQHF
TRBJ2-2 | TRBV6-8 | CASSLRDLRTGGELFF
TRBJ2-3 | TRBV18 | CASSSNPGGGTDTQYF
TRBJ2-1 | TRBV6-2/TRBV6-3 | CASSSQSLHSYNEQFF
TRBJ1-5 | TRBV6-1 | CASSDPGALGQPHHF
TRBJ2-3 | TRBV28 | CASIPGGTDTQYF
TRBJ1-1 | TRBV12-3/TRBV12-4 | CASTLGNSAFF
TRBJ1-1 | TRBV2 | CASGGPVMNTEAFF
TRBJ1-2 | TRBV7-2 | CASSPQQGHGYTF
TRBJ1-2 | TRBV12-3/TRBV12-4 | CASSLGPGTGNGYTF
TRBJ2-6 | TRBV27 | CASSLRAYGANVLTF
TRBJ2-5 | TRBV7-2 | CASSLANSLLETQYF
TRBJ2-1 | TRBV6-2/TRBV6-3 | CASSPNYEQFF
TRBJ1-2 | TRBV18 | CASSPVYRPRSYGYTF
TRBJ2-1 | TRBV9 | CASSVASVYNEQFF
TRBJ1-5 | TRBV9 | CASSVAGDQPQHF
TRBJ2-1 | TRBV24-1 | CATSVEWGPEQFF
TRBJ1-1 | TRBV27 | CASRGAGYPPEAFF
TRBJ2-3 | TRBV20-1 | CSARDWLAGYSVGTQYF
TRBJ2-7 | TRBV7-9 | CASITGSSYEQYF
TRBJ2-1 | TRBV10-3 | CAIKGTATTNEQFF
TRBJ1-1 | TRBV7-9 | CASSLEAVTEAFF
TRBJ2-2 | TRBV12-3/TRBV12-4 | CASKVTGSATGELFF
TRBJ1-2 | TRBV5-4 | CASSVTGAAYYGYTF
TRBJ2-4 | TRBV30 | CAWSRDLNIQYF
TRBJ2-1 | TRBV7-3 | CASSLKGVQTAFGHHSYNEQFF
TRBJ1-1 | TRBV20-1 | CSASRDPTDYEAFF
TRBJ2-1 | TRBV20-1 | CSAQKREFSYNEQFF
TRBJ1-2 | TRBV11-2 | CASEHGFGYTF
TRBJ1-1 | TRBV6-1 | CASSEQGLGTEAFF
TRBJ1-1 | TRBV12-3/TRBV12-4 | CASSLRGGQTEAFF